The clone carrying this TCR beta chain was observed a single time. Its matching antigen is unknown. The CDR3 is 11 amino acids. V lost 1 base and J 9 bases, leaving 7 bases between the germline ends. The germline CDR1 and CDR2 sequences are SEHNR and FQNEAQ (reference sequence). The entry originates in a study of T cell responses to AZD1222 COVID-19 vaccine. Produced via immunoSEQ multiplex PCR; TCRdb's table is partial and in-frame only. The data hold approximately 92,000 clones, with about 91% observed a single time. Study results and limitations: There were mostly white British donors and more females than males, and clonal diversity was possibly underestimated.

The sequencing here drew on peripheral blood, taken on day 0 of AZD1222 vaccination. The chain employs TRBV7-9 and TRBJ2-7, with D hard to call. The sequence came from an adult in good health. The CDR3 spells CASSLGAVQYF. For the CDR3, the DNA is TGTGCCAGCAGCTTAGGGGCGGTGCAGTACTTC.